This TCR beta chain appears in the sequencing data of a study of T cell responses to AZD1222 COVID-19 vaccine. Study-level results: Dominant CD4 TCR responses targeted spike regions 160-218 and 743-854.

Produced via immunoSEQ multiplex PCR; TCRdb's table is partial and in-frame only. The profile shows approximately 14,000 clones, more than 80% of them singletons. The CDR3 is 14 residues long. Trimming removed 6 bases at V and 4 bases at J, with 13 bases between. CDR1 and CDR2 from the germline V gene are MNHEY and SVGAGI. As concerns this clone: The antigen is not known.

The starting material was peripheral blood, obtained 28 days after the second AZD1222 dose. The TCR sequence derives from an adult who received the AZD1222 COVID-19 vaccine. The chain couples TRBV6-5 to TRBJ1-5; possibly TRBD1 for D (6 bases). CDR3 loop: CASRPRDKNQPQHF. The CDR3 nucleotides are TGTGCCAGCAGGCCCCGGGACAAAAATCAGCCCCAGCATTTT.